The source of this TCR beta chain is a study of CD4 T cells in relation to SARS-CoV-2 and coronaviruses (dated by TCRdb to 2020 to 2022). Background for the entire study: The ViraFEST assay cultured PBMCs with antigen for 10 days, then sequenced TCR beta CDR3s to find antigen-specific clonal expansions. Patient-derived lymphoblastoid cell lines were used to map the HLA restriction of shared crossreactive spike epitopes. The roughly 12 convalescent patients included 8 males and 4 females; two subjects were Hispanic. The Adaptive Biotechnologies TCR-sequencing kit was used to sequence samples from a few pre-COVID donors and the naive versus memory experiments, while other data came from Illumina-based sequencing. At the level of individual TCR clonotypes, the study measured memory CD4+ T cell crossreactivity between SARS-CoV-2 spike protein and common cold coronavirus spike proteins. Expansion assays from other donors in the study were sequenced with a different, Illumina-based TCR-beta assay. The full convalescent cohort of 12 patients had a median age of around 40 years, ranging from roughly 21 to 80 years. General findings and caveats noted by the study authors: Significantly weaker SARS-CoV-2-driven expansion was shown by crossreactive clones than by monoreactive clones, consistent with antigenic imprinting. Small numbers of patients and of tested TCRs were a limitation of the study. Roughly 64% of donors had memory CD4+ clonotypes that crossrecognized SARS-CoV-2 and at least one common cold coronavirus spike. Crossreactivity analysis was centred on spike protein, so crossreactivity against other viral proteins was not assessed. Sequencing naive versus memory cells indicated that the assay picks up memory recall responses, not primary responses primed during culture. No donor contributed both pre-pandemic and post-infection samples, which limited tracing the source of pre-existing responses.

CDR1 is given as SGHRS and CDR2 as YFSETQ, both from the germline V gene. Taken from cysteine to phenylalanine, the CDR3 has 12 residues. Here the CDR3 DNA is all that survives: 36 bases in frame from base 1. V gives up 4 bases and J gives up 0 bases, and the segment between their germline ends measures 4 bases. The sample holds one count of this clone. The target of this receptor is not known. No much larger clonotype is one base removed from it; base qualities were not supplied. Naive and memory CD4+ T cells were separated from cryopreserved PBMCs through CD4 enrichment, which was followed by EasySep naive CD4+ T cell enrichment. For less than twelve days, sorted naive or memory CD4+ T cells (roughly 100,000) were cultured at a 1:1 ratio with T cell-depleted PBMCs and CEF peptides. In general, every peptide culture condition was set up in three replicate wells. PBMCs were isolated from leukapheresis product or whole blood by Ficoll-Paque PLUS gradient centrifugation. The PBMCs went either fresh into the expansion assay or into cryopreservation at -140 degrees C. The QIAamp Micro DNA Kit was used to extract genomic DNA from the CD4+ T cells.

DNA from CEF-cultured naive and memory CD4+ T cells underwent immunoSEQ TCR-beta sequencing at survey level. The published analysis was carried out like this. Preprocessing removed nonproductive sequences and CDR3s not starting with C, not ending with F or W, or shorter than 7 amino acids. The MANAFEST web app identified antigen-specific clonotypes based on expansion compared with the reference and other culture wells. A clone was considered positive if the clone showed significant expansion compared with the reference culture in 2 of 3 replicate wells at an FDR below 0.05. For a clone to be considered positive, significant expansion relative to all other tandem wells and an odds ratio above 5 were also required. Cultured and uncultured naive and memory CD4+ repertoires were searched for previously identified spike- and CEF-reactive CDR3s. Pairwise Levenshtein distance, computed with the stringdist R package after three terminal residues were trimmed from each end, was used as the measure of CDR3 homology. TCRdb provides this immuneACCESS table in a form limited to in-frame rearrangements. Some clones are lacking; in checked studies, under half of them reflect an unresolved V gene, and why the rest are absent is not known. The DNA was the basis for D and trimming; V, J and clone size are from that table. The sample records about 41,000 clones, roughly 84% of which are singletons. The top ten clones comprise approximately 5% of the sample.

The receptor comes from an adult with COVID-19. Sequencing was carried out using naive CD4+ T cells from PBMCs, cultured in vitro. The intended sense of this specimen's cell subset or site label: naive CD4+ T cells isolated by negative enrichment. The chain is encoded by TRBV5-1 joined to TRBJ1-1, with no confidently assigned D gene. The CDR3 protein sequence reads: CASSGMNTEAFF. The base sequence is TGCGCCAGCAGCGGTATGAACACTGAAGCTTTCTTT.